The clone carrying this T cell receptor (beta chain) was found a few times. No antigen is known for it. This entry is derived from a study of T-cell memory formation after mild COVID-19. Overall study context: In these data, TCR clusters were largely donor specific.

Overall study results and limits: Clones which contracted sat mainly in CM and EM if CD4+, and in EMRA if CD8+. Clones shrinking from day 15 to 85 showed even CD4/CD8 mixes; later expanders tilted CD4+.

MiXCR was run by TCRdb on the 5' RACE reads, yielding one entry per CDR3 protein. The data contain fewer than 700,000 distinct CDR3 sequences, less than 25% of them singletons. In germline, CDR1 is SGHTA, CDR2 FQGTGA. Trimming stripped 6 bases from V and 4 bases from J, with 10 bases between. The CDR3 consists of 13 residues. This TCR derives from an adult woman who had mild COVID-19 (a few samples of this study predate the infection). Cell type and time point are not known. The sequencing input was PBMCs or a T cell subset sorted from them (not recorded which). The rearrangement joins TRBV7-3 to TRBJ2-1; D is perhaps TRBD2 (5 bases). The CDR3 bases are TGTGCCAGCAGGGGCGGGCGGTACAATGAGCAGTTCTTC. It is translated as CASRGGRYNEQFF.